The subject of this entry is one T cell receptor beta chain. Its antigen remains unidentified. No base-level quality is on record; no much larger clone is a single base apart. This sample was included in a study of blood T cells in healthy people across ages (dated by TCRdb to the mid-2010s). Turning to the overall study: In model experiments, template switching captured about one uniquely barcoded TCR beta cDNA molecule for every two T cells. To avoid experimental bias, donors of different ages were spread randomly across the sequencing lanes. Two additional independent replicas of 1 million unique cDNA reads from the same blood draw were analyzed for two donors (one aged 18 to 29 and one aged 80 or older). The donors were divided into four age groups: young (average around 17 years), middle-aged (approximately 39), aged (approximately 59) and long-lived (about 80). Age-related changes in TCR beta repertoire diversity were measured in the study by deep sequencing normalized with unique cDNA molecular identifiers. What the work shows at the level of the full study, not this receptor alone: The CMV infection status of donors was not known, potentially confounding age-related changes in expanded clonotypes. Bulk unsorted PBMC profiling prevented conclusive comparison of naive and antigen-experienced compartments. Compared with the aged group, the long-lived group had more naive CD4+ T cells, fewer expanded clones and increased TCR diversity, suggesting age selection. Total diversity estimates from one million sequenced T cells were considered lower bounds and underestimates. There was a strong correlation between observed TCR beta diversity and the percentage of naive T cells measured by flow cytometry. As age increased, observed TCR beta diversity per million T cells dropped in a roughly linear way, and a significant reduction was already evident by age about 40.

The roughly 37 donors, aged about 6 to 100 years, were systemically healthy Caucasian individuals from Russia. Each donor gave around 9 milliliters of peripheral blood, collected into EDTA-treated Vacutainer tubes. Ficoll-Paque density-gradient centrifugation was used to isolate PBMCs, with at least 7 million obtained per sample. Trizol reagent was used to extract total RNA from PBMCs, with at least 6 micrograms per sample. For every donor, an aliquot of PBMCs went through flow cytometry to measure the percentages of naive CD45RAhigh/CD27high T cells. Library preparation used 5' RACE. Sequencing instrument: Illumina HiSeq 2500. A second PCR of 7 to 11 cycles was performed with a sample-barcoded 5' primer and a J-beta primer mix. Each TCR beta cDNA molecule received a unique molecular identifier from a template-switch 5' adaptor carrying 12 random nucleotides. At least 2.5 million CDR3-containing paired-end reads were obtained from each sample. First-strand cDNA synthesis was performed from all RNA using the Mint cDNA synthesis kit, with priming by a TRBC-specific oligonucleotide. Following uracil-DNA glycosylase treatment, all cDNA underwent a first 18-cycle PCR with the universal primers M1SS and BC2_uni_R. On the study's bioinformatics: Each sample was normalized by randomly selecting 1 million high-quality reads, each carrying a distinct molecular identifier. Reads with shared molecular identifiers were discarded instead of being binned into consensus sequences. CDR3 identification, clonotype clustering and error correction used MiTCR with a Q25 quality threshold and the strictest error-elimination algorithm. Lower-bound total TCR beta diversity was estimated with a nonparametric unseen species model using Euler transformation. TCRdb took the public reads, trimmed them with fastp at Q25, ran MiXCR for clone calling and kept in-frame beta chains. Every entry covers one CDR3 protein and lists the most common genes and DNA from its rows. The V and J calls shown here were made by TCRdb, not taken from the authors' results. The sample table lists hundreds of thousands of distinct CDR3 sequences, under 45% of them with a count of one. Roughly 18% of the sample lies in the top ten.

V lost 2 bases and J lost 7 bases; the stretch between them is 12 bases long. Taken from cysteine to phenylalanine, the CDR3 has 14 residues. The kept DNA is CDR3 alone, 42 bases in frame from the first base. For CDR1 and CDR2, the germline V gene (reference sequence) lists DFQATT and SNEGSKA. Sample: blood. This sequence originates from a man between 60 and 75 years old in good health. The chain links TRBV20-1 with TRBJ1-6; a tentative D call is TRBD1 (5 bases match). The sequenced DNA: TGCAGTGCTAGATCCCTCCAGGGAAATTCACCCCTCCACTTT. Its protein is CSARSLQGNSPLHF.